These T cell receptor beta chains were read from a single sample in a study of T cell responses to AZD1222 COVID-19 vaccine. The protocol was immunoSEQ multiplex PCR, while the TCRdb copy is restricted to in-frame clones and leaves out a portion. The sample consists of 43,000 or so clones, 90% of them appearing once. The sample was peripheral blood, taken 28 days after the second AZD1222 dose. The receptors were sampled from an adult who received the AZD1222 COVID-19 vaccine. CDR3s include the opening cysteine and the closing phenylalanine or tryptophan. Clone size, where shown, is once, few, many, or a class for clones that have expanded.

clone size: few
V gene: TRBV9
CDR3 protein: CASGAGGSRNEQFF

clone size: -
V gene: TRBV7-2
CDR3 protein: CASSYDHTEAFF

clone size: -
V gene: TRBV28
CDR3 protein: CASSLFGQAKPQHF

clone size: -
V gene: TRBV9
CDR3 protein: CASSQSPGDTEAFF

clone size: -
V gene: TRBV19
CDR3 protein: CASSIDRTLGYTF

clone size: -
V gene: TRBV4-2
CDR3 protein: CASSQAGRNQPQHF

clone size: -
V gene: TRBV1
CDR3 protein: CTSSQGGAKRNTEAFF

clone size: once
V gene: TRBV5-1
CDR3 protein: CASSLGLAGTDTQYF

clone size: -
V gene: TRBV5-1
CDR3 protein: CASSSGLTSGVTDTQYF

clone size: -
V gene: TRBV21-1
CDR3 protein: CATPRGTPLHSNQPQHF

clone size: -
V gene: TRBV7-2
CDR3 protein: CASSLGTSGGVNTGELFF

clone size: -
V gene: TRBV15
CDR3 protein: CATSRAGRAGANEKLFF

clone size: -
V gene: TRBV9
CDR3 protein: CASSATGIGNSPLHF

clone size: -
V gene: TRBV6-4
CDR3 protein: CASSERGGYDTQYF

clone size: -
V gene: TRBV19
CDR3 protein: CASSIDQRTDRYGYTF

clone size: -
V gene: TRBV3-1/TRBV3-2
CDR3 protein: CASSQGRGNNQPQHF

clone size: few
V gene: TRBV18
CDR3 protein: CASSPNSPTMSSSSGSEQFF

clone size: once
V gene: TRBV7-2
CDR3 protein: CASSLWDRGRDTIYF

clone size: once
V gene: TRBV7-2
CDR3 protein: CASSSGTGKNYGYTF

clone size: -
V gene: TRBV6-5
CDR3 protein: CASSYGTGGSPLHF

clone size: -
V gene: TRBV7-2
CDR3 protein: CASSLDSGTEAFF

clone size: -
V gene: TRBV6-4
CDR3 protein: CASSAAGGGYGYTF

clone size: -
V gene: TRBV6-5
CDR3 protein: CASSGQTKPYEQYF

clone size: -
V gene: TRBV18
CDR3 protein: CASSPIKADTEAFF

clone size: -
V gene: TRBV7-2
CDR3 protein: CASSLGRYNEQFF

clone size: -
V gene: TRBV12-3/TRBV12-4
CDR3 protein: CASSFGTGGGYTF

clone size: -
V gene: TRBV10-1
CDR3 protein: CASRGQHTEAFF

clone size: -
V gene: TRBV6-4
CDR3 protein: CASSDRVGTEAFF

clone size: few
V gene: TRBV11-2
CDR3 protein: CASTPRGTGRAPLHF

clone size: -
V gene: TRBV4-3
CDR3 protein: CASSQESTVGRGEKLFF

clone size: once
V gene: TRBV5-1
CDR3 protein: CASSLARGRETQYF

clone size: few
V gene: TRBV15
CDR3 protein: CATSRVPFQETQYF

clone size: -
V gene: TRBV6-6
CDR3 protein: CATTQGPYGYTF

clone size: -
V gene: TRBV4-3
CDR3 protein: CASSQDGGGSETQYF

clone size: -
V gene: TRBV12-5
CDR3 protein: CASGPTGPQHF

clone size: -
V gene: TRBV11-2
CDR3 protein: CASSLEPRGAGSTDTQYF

clone size: -
V gene: TRBV7-9
CDR3 protein: CASSLRQSFQETQYF

clone size: -
V gene: TRBV9
CDR3 protein: CASSGGQGANSPLHF

clone size: -
V gene: TRBV7-9
CDR3 protein: CASSFILNTEAFF

clone size: -
V gene: TRBV5-1
CDR3 protein: CASSLEGAKQPQHF

clone size: -
V gene: TRBV6-2/TRBV6-3
CDR3 protein: CASSPELDTQYF

clone size: -
V gene: TRBV7-9
CDR3 protein: CASSSGTGSGNTIYF

clone size: -
V gene: TRBV14
CDR3 protein: CASSRDIHGELFF

clone size: -
V gene: TRBV6-5
CDR3 protein: CASSRQGEGEQFF

clone size: -
V gene: TRBV6-5
CDR3 protein: CASINGGGTEAFF

clone size: -
V gene: TRBV5-1
CDR3 protein: CASSLDRRETQYF

clone size: -
V gene: TRBV9
CDR3 protein: CASSVGGANSGNTIYF

clone size: few
V gene: TRBV6-2/TRBV6-3
CDR3 protein: CASSYGHSYRDRGIQPQHF

clone size: once
V gene: TRBV7-8
CDR3 protein: CASSLRGTGGTEAFF

clone size: -
V gene: TRBV5-4
CDR3 protein: CASTSLGDNSPLHF

clone size: -
V gene: TRBV11-2
CDR3 protein: CASSPDRAEKLFF

clone size: -
V gene: TRBV6-1
CDR3 protein: CASSEEGVGAKNIQYF

clone size: -
V gene: TRBV3-1/TRBV3-2
CDR3 protein: CASSLGGANYGYTF

clone size: -
V gene: TRBV3-1/TRBV3-2
CDR3 protein: CASSQATGGSIGELFF

clone size: -
V gene: TRBV28
CDR3 protein: CASSSGTYTGELFF